This TCR beta chain emerged from a study of blood T cells in healthy people across ages. Study-level findings and limits: Greater diversity and more naive CD4+ cells were seen in long-lived donors than in aged donors. No one knew whether donors had CMV, which possibly confounded expanded clonotype changes. Diversity figures derived from one million T cells were judged to underestimate the true value.

A second PCR, run for 7 to 11 cycles, used a sample-barcoded 5' primer plus a J-beta primer mix. Each sample provided no less than 2.5 million CDR3-containing paired-end reads. MiXCR, applied by TCRdb to the 5' RACE reads, yields one record per CDR3 protein. This table holds 1.5 million to 2 million distinct CDR3 sequences, roughly 28% found once. Trimming pared 3 bases from V and 4 bases from J, leaving 9 bases between. This CDR3 has 14 residues. Germline assignment: CDR1 LGHDT and CDR2 YNNKEL (reference sequence). This clonotype was seen a few times. Its cognate antigen is unknown. The sample was blood. The sequence was obtained from a woman aged 25 to 39 in good health. V and J are TRBV3-1 and TRBJ1-4; D is perhaps TRBD1 (6 bases). In nucleotides, the CDR3 is TGTGCCAGCAGCCATCAGGGGTATAATGAAAAACTGTTTTTT. Translating it yields CASSHQGYNEKLFF. The full variable domain, its missing parts supplied by reference TRBV3-1 and TRBJ1-4, is DTAVSQTPKYLVTQMGNDKSIKCEQNLGHDTMYWYKQDSKKFLKIMFSYNNKELIINETVPNRFSPKSPDKAHLNLHINSLELGDSAVYFCASSHQGYNEKLFFGSGTQLSVL.